The sequence of this TCR beta chain was determined in a study of siplizumab effects on memory and regulatory T cells. This clone was detected only once. With 8 bases removed from V and 8 bases from J, the gap between germline ends came to 9 bases. The CDR3 length is 11 residues. The germline gives CDR1 MGHDK, CDR2 SYGVNS. The table came from immunoSEQ multiplex PCR; TCRdb's copy has only in-frame clones and leaves some out. The sample has some 100,000 clones; roughly 93% are singletons. The chain is built from TRBV25-1 and TRBJ1-4, with D perhaps matching TRBD1 (5 bases). The sequenced sample was CD8+ T cells sorted from blood. The receptor comes from a human donor in good health. CDR3 residues: CASGYREKLFF. The DNA for the CDR3 is TGTGCCAGCGGATACAGGGAAAAACTGTTTTTT.